The clone carrying this T cell receptor beta chain was recorded many times. The source material, RNA transcripts, was used to amplify TCR beta CDR3 regions. The HTBI primer set drove a first-round RT-PCR of the TCR CDR3. MiXCR was run by TCRdb on the multiplex PCR reads, yielding one entry per CDR3 protein. The repertoire holds roughly 700,000 distinct CDR3 sequences, with 15% to 20% as singletons. The sample is drawn from a study of T cells in Graves' hyperthyroidism and ophthalmopathy. Diagnoses were established using clinical symptoms, serum thyroxine and TRAb, thyroid ultrasound and orbital computed tomography. Fresh peripheral blood, 9.5 to 10 ml of it, supplied the PBMCs. The receptor was isolated from a man aged 45 to 65 with Graves' hyperthyroidism. Sequenced: blood.

In nucleotides, the CDR3 is TGTGCCAGCAGCCCCAGACCGGGAGAAAAGACCCAGTACTTC. This translates into CASSPRPGEKTQYF. The genes are TRBV11-2 and TRBJ2-5; D is possibly TRBD2 (6 bases). Germline lookup yields CDR1 SGHAT and CDR2 FQNNGV. The CDR3 spans 14 residues. Trimming took 5 bases from V and 6 from J, leaving 16 bases between them. The variable domain in full, with the rest retrieved from reference TRBV11-2 and TRBJ2-5, is EAGVAQSPRYKIIEKRQSVAFWCNPISGHATLYWYQQILGQGPKLLIQFQNNGVVDDSQLPKDRFSAERLKGVDSTLKIQPAKLEDSAVYLCASSPRPGEKTQYFGPGTRLLVL.